This T cell receptor beta chain was identified during a study of neurological immune-mediated disorders. Study conclusions and caveats: The study found no CDR3 amino acid sequences shared by expanded clones across subjects, suggesting private repertoires in all groups.

Germline CDR1 is SGHVS and CDR2 is FQNEAQ. The CDR3 runs to 15 residues. Trimming removed 4 bases at V and 5 bases at J, with 14 bases between. This clonotype was counted at least ten times. Its specificity is unknown. TCRdb called the 5' RACE reads again in MiXCR, with one record for every CDR3 protein. The repertoire includes about 50,000 distinct CDR3 sequences, roughly 17% of them detected once, and roughly 4% sits in the top ten. Volunteers from a blood bank in Maryland, USA, made up the healthy controls. The unsorted libraries originated from 2 million PBMCs kept at -80 C. This receptor was taken from a man between 60 and 75 years old in good health. V is TRBV7-8 and J is TRBJ2-2, with D perhaps given as TRBD1 or TRBD2 (5 bases each). Sequenced input: PBMCs. CDR3 nucleotide sequence: TGTGCCAGCAGCTCCGTGGGACGGTTGACCGGGGAGCTGTTTTTT. Translated, it gives CASSSVGRLTGELFF.